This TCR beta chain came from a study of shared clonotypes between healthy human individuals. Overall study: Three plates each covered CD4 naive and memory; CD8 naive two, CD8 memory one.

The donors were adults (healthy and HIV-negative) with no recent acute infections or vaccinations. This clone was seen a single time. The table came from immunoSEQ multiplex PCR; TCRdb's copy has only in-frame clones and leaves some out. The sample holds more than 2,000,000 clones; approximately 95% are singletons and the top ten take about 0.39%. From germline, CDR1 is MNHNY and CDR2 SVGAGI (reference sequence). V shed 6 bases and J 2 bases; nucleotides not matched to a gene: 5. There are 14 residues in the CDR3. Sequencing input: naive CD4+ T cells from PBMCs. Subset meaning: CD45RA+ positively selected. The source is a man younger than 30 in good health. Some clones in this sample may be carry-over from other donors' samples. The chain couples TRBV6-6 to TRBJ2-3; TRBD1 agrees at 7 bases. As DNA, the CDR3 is TGTGCCAGCAGCCGGGACAGATCCACAGATACGCAGTATTTT. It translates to CASSRDRSTDTQYF.